This T cell receptor (beta chain) is drawn from a study of CD8+CD57+ T cells in acquired aplastic anemia. At the level of the study: Average DNA yield from sorted CD4+ and CD8+ cells was around 3 ug. The study's findings and limits: Around 29 CD8+ CDR3 sequences were shared between patients and controls. Between the patient and control groups, CD8+ Simpson's diversity did not differ significantly.

Concerning this clonotype itself: What it binds is not known. The junction shows a germline mismatch at one end, possibly a read error.

The CDR3 sequence is 16 residues long. Per germline, CDR1 MNHNS and CDR2 SASEGT. Profiling that covered TCR beta VDJ and CDR3 relied on genomic DNA as its template. One entry per CDR3 protein results from TCRdb running MiXCR on the reads. The data contain approximately 200,000 distinct CDR3 sequences, less than 65% of them singletons. Sequencing was carried out using sorted CD4+, CD8+, or CD8+CD57+ T cells (not recorded which) from PBMCs. The sequence derives from a human donor with severe aplastic anemia or a healthy control (not recorded which). The gene calls are TRBV6-1 and TRBJ1-1; tentative D call: TRBD1 (6 bases). CDR3 in amino acids: CAISETGTHPNTEAFF. As DNA, the CDR3 is TGTGCCATCAGTGAGACAGGTACCCACCCTAACACTGAAGCTTTCTTT.